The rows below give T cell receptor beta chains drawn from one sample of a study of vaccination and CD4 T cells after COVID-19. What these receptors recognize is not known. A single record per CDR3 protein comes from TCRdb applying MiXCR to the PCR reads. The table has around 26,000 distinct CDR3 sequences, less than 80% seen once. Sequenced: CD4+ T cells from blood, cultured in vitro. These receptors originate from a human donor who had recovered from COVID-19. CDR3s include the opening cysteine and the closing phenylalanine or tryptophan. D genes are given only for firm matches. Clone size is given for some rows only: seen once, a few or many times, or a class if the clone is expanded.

CASSAPADRGTLYYEQYF,TGTGCCAGCAGTGCGCCCGCCGACAGGGGGACCCTCTACTACGAGCAGTACTTC,TRBD1,TRBV6-2/TRBV6-3,-,TRBJ2-7
CASSQGRSNYGYTF,TGTGCCAGCAGCCAAGGCAGGTCTAACTATGGCTACACCTTC,-,TRBV7-3,-,TRBJ1-2
CATRRVRDWVLSGEAFF,TGTGCCACCAGGAGAGTGAGAGATTGGGTTTTAAGCGGTGAAGCTTTCTTT,-,TRBV15,few,TRBJ1-1
CSAESRLGGAQYF,TGCAGTGCTGAGTCTCGACTCGGGGGAGCGCAGTATTTT,-,TRBV20-1,once,TRBJ2-3
CASSYTYRAGTGELFF,TGTGCCAGCAGTTACACGTACAGGGCGGGCACCGGGGAGCTGTTTTTT,-,TRBV6-5,-,TRBJ2-2
CAGTSTGNQPQHF,TGTGCCGGCACGTCGACAGGCAATCAGCCCCAGCATTTT,-,TRBV6-1,-,TRBJ1-5
CASSLSGNSNQPQHF,TGTGCCAGCAGTTTATCAGGGAATAGCAATCAGCCCCAGCATTTT,-,TRBV12-3/TRBV12-4,-,TRBJ1-5
CASSLEATSGYEQYF,TGTGCCAGCAGCTTAGAGGCGACTAGCGGTTACGAGCAGTACTTC,TRBD2,TRBV7-2,-,TRBJ2-7
CASSEDPNREHYTF,TGTGCCAGCAGTGAAGACCCTAACAGGGAGCACTACACCTTC,-,TRBV6-1,few,TRBJ1-2
CASSVNYGYTF,TGTGCCAGCAGTGTTAACTATGGCTACACCTTC,-,TRBV28,-,TRBJ1-2
CASIMTGFPEAFF,TGTGCCAGCATTATGACAGGTTTCCCTGAAGCTTTCTTT,-,TRBV25-1,-,TRBJ1-1
CASRWTGPSGNTIYF,TGTGCCAGCAGATGGACAGGGCCCTCTGGAAACACCATATATTTT,TRBD1,TRBV6-1,-,TRBJ1-3
CSARAPAHRGHFYEQYF,TGCAGTGCTAGAGCCCCTGCACACAGGGGGCACTTCTACGAGCAGTACTTC,TRBD1,TRBV20-1,-,TRBJ2-7
CASSSGTPAYEQYF,TGTGCCAGCAGCTCTGGGACTCCCGCCTACGAGCAGTACTTC,-,TRBV11-2,few,TRBJ2-7
CSASALGRGGAQHF,TGCAGTGCTAGCGCCCTAGGCAGGGGTGGGGCCCAGCATTTT,-,TRBV20-1,-,TRBJ1-5
CASSVLAGTQETQYF,TGTGCCAGCAGCGTGCTAGCGGGGACCCAAGAGACCCAGTACTTC,TRBD2,TRBV9,-,TRBJ2-5
CASSLFAGNNEQFF,TGTGCCAGCAGCTTATTTGCGGGGAACAATGAGCAGTTCTTC,-,TRBV7-3,-,TRBJ2-1
CASSLGRDFGGYTF,TGTGCCAGCAGCTTAGGCCGGGATTTCGGTGGCTACACCTTC,-,TRBV7-9,-,TRBJ1-2
CSSAGVGYGYTF,TGCAGTAGCGCAGGGGTGGGCTATGGCTACACCTTC,-,TRBV20-1,-,TRBJ1-2
CASSETPGHQETQYF,TGTGCCAGCAGCGAGACCCCAGGGCACCAAGAGACCCAGTACTTC,-,TRBV9,once,TRBJ2-5
CASSSTTDGELFF,TGTGCCAGCTCATCGACGACCGACGGGGAGCTGTTTTTT,-,TRBV18,-,TRBJ2-2
CASRKGHQPQHF,TGTGCCAGCAGGAAGGGCCATCAGCCCCAGCATTTT,-,TRBV12-3/TRBV12-4,-,TRBJ1-5
CATSRRGALNYGYTF,TGTGCCACCAGCAGGCGGGGGGCGCTAAACTATGGCTACACCTTC,-,TRBV15,-,TRBJ1-2
CASSLRGTGEWEQYF,TGTGCCAGCAGTTTACGGGGGACAGGGGAATGGGAGCAGTACTTC,TRBD1,TRBV28,-,TRBJ2-7
CASSSDRYEQYF,TGTGCCAGCAGCTCTGATCGCTACGAGCAGTACTTC,-,TRBV7-9,-,TRBJ2-7
CASSDWTGKLYEQYF,TGTGCCAGCAGCGATTGGACAGGGAAGTTGTACGAGCAGTACTTC,TRBD1,TRBV7-9,-,TRBJ2-7
CASSLGLVVETQYF,TGTGCCAGCAGCCTGGGACTAGTGGTTGAGACCCAGTACTTC,TRBD2,TRBV6-2/TRBV6-3,few,TRBJ2-5